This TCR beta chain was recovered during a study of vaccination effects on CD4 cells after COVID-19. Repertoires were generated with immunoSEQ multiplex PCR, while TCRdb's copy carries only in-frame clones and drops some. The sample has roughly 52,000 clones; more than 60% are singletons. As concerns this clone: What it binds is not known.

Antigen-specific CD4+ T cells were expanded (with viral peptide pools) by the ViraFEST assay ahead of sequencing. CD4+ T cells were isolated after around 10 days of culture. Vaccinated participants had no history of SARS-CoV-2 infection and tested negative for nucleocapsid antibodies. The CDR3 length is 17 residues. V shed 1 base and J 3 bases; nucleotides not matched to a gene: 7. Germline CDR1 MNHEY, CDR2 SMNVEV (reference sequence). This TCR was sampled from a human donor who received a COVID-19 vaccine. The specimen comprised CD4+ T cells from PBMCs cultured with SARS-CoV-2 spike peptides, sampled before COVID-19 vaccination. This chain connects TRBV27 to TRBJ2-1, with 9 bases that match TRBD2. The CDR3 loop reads CASSLLGGGRGYNEQFF. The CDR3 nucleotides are TGTGCCAGCAGTTTATTAGGAGGCGGGAGGGGCTACAATGAGCAGTTCTTC.